This paragraph covers one TCR beta chain sequence. Its antigen is still unknown. This sample was taken from a study of long-term antiretroviral therapy in people with HIV. Study-wide results and limits: Post-ART, diversity grew, though it stayed under transplant donor control levels.

An immunoSEQ assay, version v3.0, was performed at survey level. Measured with immunoSEQ multiplex PCR; TCRdb has only the in-frame clones, and not every one. The table lists roughly 28,000 clones, roughly 80% of them singletons. Looked up from germline, CDR1 is SGHDN and CDR2 is FVKESK. CDR3 length: 14 amino acids. V was cut by 3 bases and J by 0 bases, with 5 bases left in between. The chain uses TRBV14 and TRBJ2-2; D not certain. Material: unsorted PBMCs, obtained 3 years after starting antiretroviral therapy. The receptor was derived from a man aged 40-49 years with HIV. This CDR3 is CASSHNTNTGELFF. The DNA for the CDR3 is TGTGCCAGCAGCCACAACACGAACACCGGGGAGCTGTTTTTT.